Listed below are T cell receptor beta chains from one sample, sequenced in a study of cytomegalovirus exposure and HLA in healthy donors. Clones were read by immunoSEQ multiplex PCR, and TCRdb kept only the in-frame ones, dropping some. This table has 100,000 to 150,000 clones, roughly four fifths appearing once. The sequenced sample was PBMCs. All receptors derive from a woman aged 55 to 70 in good health and CMV-seronegative. Each CDR3 is given with its conserved first and last residue. The order of the fields is CDR3 protein, CDR3 DNA, D gene, V gene, J gene, clone size. The D gene is left open where the match is weak. A clone size is listed for some rows: how often the clone was seen (once, few, many), or a class if it is expanded.

CAWSVRMGHGSEKLFF,TGTGCCTGGAGTGTAAGAATGGGACATGGAAGTGAAAAACTGTTTTTT,-,TRBV30,TRBJ1-4,-
CASSRDRSSYEQYF,TGTGCCAGCTCACGGGACAGGAGCTCCTACGAGCAGTACTTC,TRBD1,TRBV18,TRBJ2-7,-
CASGAGGPEDTQYF,TGCGCCAGCGGAGCGGGGGGGCCGGAGGATACGCAGTATTTT,TRBD2,TRBV5-1,TRBJ2-3,-
CASSNRQGVGLQYF,TGTGCCAGCAGTAATAGACAGGGGGTCGGTCTGCAGTACTTC,TRBD1,TRBV27,TRBJ2-7,-
CASSLLRRTSGGSSTDTQYF,TGTGCCAGCAGCTTATTACGCCGAACTAGCGGGGGGTCAAGCACAGATACGCAGTATTTT,TRBD2,TRBV7-6,TRBJ2-3,-
CASSPREGARYEQYF,TGTGCCAGCAGCCCGCGGGAGGGGGCTAGGTACGAGCAGTACTTC,TRBD2,TRBV7-9,TRBJ2-7,few
CASSLGATYNEQFF,TGCGCCAGCAGCTTGGGGGCCACCTACAATGAGCAGTTCTTC,-,TRBV5-1,TRBJ2-1,-
CASRRGDRGQETQYF,TGTGCCAGCAGGAGAGGGGACAGGGGGCAAGAGACCCAGTACTTC,TRBD1,TRBV2,TRBJ2-5,few
CASSILANRDQPQHF,TGTGCCAGTAGTATCTTGGCAAACAGAGATCAGCCCCAGCATTTT,-,TRBV19,TRBJ1-5,-
CASSVSGGWEETQYF,TGTGCCAGCAGCGTGAGCGGGGGCTGGGAAGAGACCCAGTACTTC,TRBD2,TRBV6-1,TRBJ2-5,-
CASSPRTGIGADTQYF,TGTGCCAGCAGCCCGCGAACAGGGATCGGGGCAGATACGCAGTATTTT,-,TRBV9,TRBJ2-3,-
CASSSRLAGGMNEQFF,TGTGCCAGCAGCTCTCGACTAGCGGGAGGGATGAATGAGCAGTTCTTC,TRBD2,TRBV7-3,TRBJ2-1,-
CATSRDSAAGGYTGELFF,TGTGCCACCAGCAGAGATAGTGCAGCGGGAGGGTACACCGGGGAGCTGTTTTTT,TRBD2,TRBV15,TRBJ2-2,-
CATSREGTGPLTIYGYTF,TGTGCCACCAGCAGAGAAGGGACAGGGCCCCTTACCATCTATGGCTACACCTTC,TRBD1,TRBV15,TRBJ1-2,-
CASSYSMGQGLYEQYF,TGTGCCAGCAGTTACTCGATGGGGCAGGGACTGTACGAGCAGTACTTC,-,TRBV6-5,TRBJ2-7,-
CASSINRGGSYNSPLHF,TGTGCCAGCAGCATAAACAGGGGTGGCTCCTATAATTCACCCCTCCACTTT,TRBD1,TRBV5-6,TRBJ1-6,-
CAISESSSGRARNEQFF,TGTGCCATCAGTGAGTCTTCTAGCGGGAGGGCCCGCAATGAGCAGTTCTTC,TRBD2,TRBV10-3,TRBJ2-1,-
CASREAGGYEQYF,TGTGCCAGCAGGGAAGCGGGAGGGTACGAGCAGTACTTC,TRBD2,TRBV6-1,TRBJ2-7,-
CAWTLRGTGANVLTF,TGTGCCTGGACCCTAAGGGGCACTGGGGCCAACGTCCTGACTTTC,-,TRBV30,TRBJ2-6,-
CASSITGMEAFF,TGTGCCAGTAGTATAACGGGGATGGAAGCTTTCTTT,-,TRBV19,TRBJ1-1,-
CASSYGGGANNEQFF,TGCGCCAGCAGCTATGGAGGGGGGGCCAATAATGAGCAGTTCTTC,-,TRBV5-1,TRBJ2-1,-
CASTNGGIANEKLFF,TGTGCCAGCACCAACGGGGGGATCGCTAATGAAAAACTGTTTTTT,-,TRBV28,TRBJ1-4,-
CASSSPPTGVQSSYEQYF,TGCGCCAGCAGCTCTCCCCCGACAGGGGTCCAGAGCTCCTACGAGCAGTACTTC,TRBD1,TRBV5-1,TRBJ2-7,-
CASSQHRGRQPQHF,TGTGCCAGCAGTCAGCACAGGGGACGCCAGCCCCAGCATTTT,TRBD1,TRBV28,TRBJ1-5,-
CASSFPGLAGGSDTQYF,TGTGCCAGCAGCTTTCCGGGACTAGCGGGGGGGTCGGATACGCAGTATTTT,TRBD2,TRBV5-4,TRBJ2-3,-
CASSVDRGNTEAFF,TGCGCCAGCAGCGTTGACAGGGGGAACACTGAAGCTTTCTTT,TRBD1,TRBV5-1,TRBJ1-1,-
CASRPSGTYEQYF,TGTGCCAGCAGACCTAGCGGAACCTACGAGCAGTACTTC,TRBD2,TRBV7-9,TRBJ2-7,-
CASSEVAGGNYGYTF,TGTGCCAGCAGTGAAGTAGCTGGGGGCAACTATGGCTACACCTTC,-,TRBV6-1,TRBJ1-2,-
CAWSVRPSGRRRPYEQYF,TGTGCCTGGAGTGTAAGGCCTAGCGGGAGGAGGCGGCCCTACGAGCAGTACTTC,TRBD2,TRBV30,TRBJ2-7,-
CASRPTGGASYEQYF,TGTGCCAGCAGACCGACAGGGGGCGCATCCTACGAGCAGTACTTC,TRBD1,TRBV28,TRBJ2-7,-
CASSFSSGDEQFF,TGCGCCAGCAGCTTCAGTAGCGGGGATGAGCAGTTCTTC,TRBD2,TRBV5-1,TRBJ2-1,few
CASKGTTSVLAKNIQYF,TGTGCCAGTAAAGGGACAACGAGTGTACTAGCCAAAAACATTCAGTACTTC,-,TRBV19,TRBJ2-4,few
CASSFTSTAGEAFF,TGTGCCAGCAGCTTCACATCCACTGCGGGTGAAGCTTTCTTT,-,TRBV7-3,TRBJ1-1,few
CASSLGGGALQETQYF,TGTGCTAGCAGCTTAGGTGGGGGGGCGCTTCAAGAGACCCAGTACTTC,-,TRBV7-7,TRBJ2-5,-
CAWSVPGFEKLFF,TGTGCCTGGAGTGTGCCGGGATTCGAAAAACTGTTTTTT,-,TRBV30,TRBJ1-4,-
CASSPRDSPLFF,TGTGCCAGCAGCCCAAGGGACTCCCCCTTATTCTTC,-,TRBV11-3,TRBJ2-1,once
CAWGTGGYSPLHF,TGTGCCTGGGGCACAGGGGGGTATTCACCCCTCCACTTT,TRBD1,TRBV30,TRBJ1-6,-
CAWSHGGDWETQYF,TGTGCCTGGAGTCACGGGGGGGATTGGGAGACCCAGTACTTC,TRBD2,TRBV30,TRBJ2-5,once
CASSSGGTNEKLFF,TGTGCCAGCAGCTCTGGAGGAACTAATGAAAAACTGTTTTTT,-,TRBV6-5,TRBJ1-4,-
CASSIVPGLYTDTQYF,TGTGCCAGTAGTATAGTCCCAGGGCTATACACAGATACGCAGTATTTT,-,TRBV19,TRBJ2-3,-
CASSDVPRGGYTF,TGTGCCAGCAGTGACGTTCCCAGGGGTGGCTACACCTTC,-,TRBV6-1,TRBJ1-2,-
CASSQDQVYGYTF,TGCGCCAGCAGCCAAGATCAGGTCTATGGCTACACCTTC,-,TRBV4-1,TRBJ1-2,-